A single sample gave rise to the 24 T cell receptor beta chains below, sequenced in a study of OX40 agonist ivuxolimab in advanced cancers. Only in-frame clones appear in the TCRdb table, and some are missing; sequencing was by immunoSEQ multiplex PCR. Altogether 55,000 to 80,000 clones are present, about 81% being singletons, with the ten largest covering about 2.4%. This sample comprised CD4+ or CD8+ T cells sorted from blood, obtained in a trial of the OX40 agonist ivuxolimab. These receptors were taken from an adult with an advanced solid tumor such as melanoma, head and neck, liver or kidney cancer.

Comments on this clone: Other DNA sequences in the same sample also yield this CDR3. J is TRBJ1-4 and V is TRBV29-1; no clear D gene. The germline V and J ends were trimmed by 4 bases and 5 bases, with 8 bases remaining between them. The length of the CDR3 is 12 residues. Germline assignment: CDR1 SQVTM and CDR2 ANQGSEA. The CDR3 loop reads CSVGTGNEKLFF. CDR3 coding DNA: TGCAGCGTTGGCACGGGAAATGAAAAACTGTTTTTT.

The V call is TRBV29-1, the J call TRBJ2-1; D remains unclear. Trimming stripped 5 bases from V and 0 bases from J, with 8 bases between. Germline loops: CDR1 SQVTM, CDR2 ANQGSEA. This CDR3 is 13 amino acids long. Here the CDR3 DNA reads TGCAGCGTTAGCAGATTCTCCTACAATGAGCAGTTCTTC. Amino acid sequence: CSVSRFSYNEQFF.

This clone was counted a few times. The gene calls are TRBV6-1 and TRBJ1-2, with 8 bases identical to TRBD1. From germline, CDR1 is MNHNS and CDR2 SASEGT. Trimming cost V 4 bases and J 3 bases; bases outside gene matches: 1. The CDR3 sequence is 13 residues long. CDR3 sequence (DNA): TGTGCCAGCAGTGTACAGGGGGACTATGGCTACACCTTC. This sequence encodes CASSVQGDYGYTF.

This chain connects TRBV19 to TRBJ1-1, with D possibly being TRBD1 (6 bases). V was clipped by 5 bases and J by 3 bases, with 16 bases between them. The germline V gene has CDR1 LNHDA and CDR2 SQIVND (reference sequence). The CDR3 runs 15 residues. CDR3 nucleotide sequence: TGTGCCAGTAGTGCCTTCTCAGGGGTTTACACTGAAGCTTTCTTT. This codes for CASSAFSGVYTEAFF. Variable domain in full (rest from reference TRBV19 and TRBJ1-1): DGGITQSPKYLFRKEGQNVTLSCEQNLNHDAMYWYRQDPGQGLRLIYYSQIVNDFQKGDIAEGYSVSREKKESFPLTVTSAQKNPTAFYLCASSAFSGVYTEAFFGQGTRLTVV.

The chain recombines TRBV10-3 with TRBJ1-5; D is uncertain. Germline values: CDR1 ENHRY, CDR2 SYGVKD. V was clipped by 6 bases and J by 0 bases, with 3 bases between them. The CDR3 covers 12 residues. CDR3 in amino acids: CAIRDSNQPQHF. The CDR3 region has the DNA TGTGCCATCAGAGATAGCAATCAGCCCCAGCATTTT.

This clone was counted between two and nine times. Here the CDR3 DNA reads TGTGCCTGGAGAAGGGGTGTCAGAAGCTCTGGAAACACCATATATTTT. Amino acid sequence: CAWRRGVRSSGNTIYF. The chain is built from TRBV30 and TRBJ1-3; D may be TRBD1 (5 bases). Per the germline V gene, CDR1 is GTSNPN and CDR2 is SVGIG (reference sequence). The CDR3 totals 16 residues. The V and J ends lost 3 bases and 0 bases respectively, with 15 bases between them.

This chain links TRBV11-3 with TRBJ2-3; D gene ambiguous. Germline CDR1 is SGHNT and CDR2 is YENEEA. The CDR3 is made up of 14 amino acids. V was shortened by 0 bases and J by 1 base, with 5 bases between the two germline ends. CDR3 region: CASSLDGGTDTQYF. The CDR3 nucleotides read TGTGCCAGCAGCTTAGATGGGGGCACAGATACGCAGTATTTT.

Here the CDR3 DNA reads TGTGCCAGCAGCCAAAGCGCACGACAGAAAGCCTACGAGCAGTACTTC. Encoded protein: CASSQSARQKAYEQYF. The chain uses TRBV4-2 and TRBJ2-7; D is possibly TRBD1 (5 bases). The germline V gene has CDR1 LGHNA and CDR2 YNFKEQ. Trimming shortened V by 2 bases and J by 2 bases, and 16 bases separated the two germline ends. The CDR3 loop spans 16 amino acids.

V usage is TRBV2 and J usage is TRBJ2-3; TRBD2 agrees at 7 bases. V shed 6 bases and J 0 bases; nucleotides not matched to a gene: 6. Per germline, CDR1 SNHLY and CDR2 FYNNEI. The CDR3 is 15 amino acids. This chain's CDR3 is CASSERGLSTDTQYF. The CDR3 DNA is TGTGCCAGCAGCGAGCGGGGACTAAGCACAGATACGCAGTATTTT.

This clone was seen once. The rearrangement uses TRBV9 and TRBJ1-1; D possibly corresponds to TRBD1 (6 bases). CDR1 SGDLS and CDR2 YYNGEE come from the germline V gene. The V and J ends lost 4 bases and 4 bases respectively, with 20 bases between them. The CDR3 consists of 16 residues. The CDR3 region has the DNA TGTGCCAGCAGCCCACAAAGGGGGGGGGCGGGCACTGAAGCTTTCTTT. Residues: CASSPQRGGAGTEAFF.

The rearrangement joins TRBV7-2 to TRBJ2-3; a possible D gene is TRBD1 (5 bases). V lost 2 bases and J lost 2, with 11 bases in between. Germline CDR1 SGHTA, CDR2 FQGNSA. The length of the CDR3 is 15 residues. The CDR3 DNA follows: TGTGCCAGCAGCTTAACAGGCAGGTTCACAGATACGCAGTATTTT. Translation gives CASSLTGRFTDTQYF. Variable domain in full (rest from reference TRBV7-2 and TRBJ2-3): GAGVSQSPSNKVTEKGKDVELRCDPISGHTALYWYRQSLGQGLEFLIYFQGNSAPDKSGLPSDRFSAERTGGSVSTLTIQRTQQEDSAVYLCASSLTGRFTDTQYFGPGTRLTVL.

The CDR3 coding sequence is TGTGCCAGCACGGGAGGGGGGGTCACTGAAGCTTTCTTT. Its protein product is CASTGGGVTEAFF. The rearrangement links TRBV7-2 to TRBJ1-1, with D possibly being TRBD1 (6 bases). CDR3 length equals 13 residues. From germline, CDR1 is SGHTA and CDR2 FQGNSA. The V and J ends lost 7 bases and 4 bases respectively, with 13 bases between them.

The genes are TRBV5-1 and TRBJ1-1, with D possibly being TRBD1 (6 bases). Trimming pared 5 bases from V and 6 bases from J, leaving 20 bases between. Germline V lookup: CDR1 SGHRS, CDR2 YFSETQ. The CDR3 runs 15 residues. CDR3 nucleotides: TGCGCCAGCAGACCTCAGGGGATAAGCGTCGCTGAAGCTTTCTTT. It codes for CASRPQGISVAEAFF.

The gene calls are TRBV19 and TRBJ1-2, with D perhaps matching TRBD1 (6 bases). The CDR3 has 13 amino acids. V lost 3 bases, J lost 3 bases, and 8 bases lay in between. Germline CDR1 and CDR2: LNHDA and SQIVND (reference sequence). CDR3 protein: CASSMPGDYGYTF. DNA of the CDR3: TGTGCCAGTAGTATGCCAGGGGACTATGGCTACACCTTC.

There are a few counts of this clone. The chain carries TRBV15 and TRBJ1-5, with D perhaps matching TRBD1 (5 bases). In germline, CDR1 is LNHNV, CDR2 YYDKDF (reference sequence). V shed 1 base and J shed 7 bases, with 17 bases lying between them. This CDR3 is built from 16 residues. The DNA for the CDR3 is TGTGCCACCAGCAGAGGAGGAGAGGGGATGGCGCAGCCCCAGCATTTT. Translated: CATSRGGEGMAQPQHF.

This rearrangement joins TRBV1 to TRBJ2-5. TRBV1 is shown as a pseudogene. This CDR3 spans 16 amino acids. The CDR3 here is CTSSGRLKCSQETQYF. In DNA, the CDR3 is TGCACCAGCAGCGGTCGCTTAAAGTGCTCCCAAGAGACCCAGTACTTC.

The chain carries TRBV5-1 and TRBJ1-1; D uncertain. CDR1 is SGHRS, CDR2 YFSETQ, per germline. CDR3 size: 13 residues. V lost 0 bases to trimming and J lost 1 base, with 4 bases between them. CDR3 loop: CASSLAGNTEAFF. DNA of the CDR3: TGCGCCAGCAGCTTGGCGGGGAACACTGAAGCTTTCTTT.

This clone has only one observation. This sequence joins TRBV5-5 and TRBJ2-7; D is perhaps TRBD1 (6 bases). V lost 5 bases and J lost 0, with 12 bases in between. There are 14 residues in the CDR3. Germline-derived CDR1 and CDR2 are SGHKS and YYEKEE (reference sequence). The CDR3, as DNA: TGTGCCAGCAGACAGGGCCTCAGCTCCTACGAGCAGTACTTC. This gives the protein CASRQGLSSYEQYF.

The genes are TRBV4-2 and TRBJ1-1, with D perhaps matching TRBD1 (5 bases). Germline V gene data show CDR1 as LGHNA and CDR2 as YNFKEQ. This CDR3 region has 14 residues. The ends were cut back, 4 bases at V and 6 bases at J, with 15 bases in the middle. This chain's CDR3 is CASSRNGGIPEAFF. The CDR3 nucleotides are TGTGCCAGCAGCCGAAATGGGGGTATCCCTGAAGCTTTCTTT.

The chain's CDR3 is CASSWGLAGNNEQFF. The CDR3 DNA reads as TGTGCCAGCAGCTGGGGACTAGCGGGGAACAATGAGCAGTTCTTC. The rearrangement joins TRBV5-4 to TRBJ2-1, with TRBD2 identical over 13 bases. The CDR3 consists of 15 residues. Germline V gene sequence: CDR1 SGHNT, CDR2 YYREEE (reference sequence). Trimming removed 3 bases from V and 5 bases from J; junction bases left unmatched: 2.

The CDR3 protein is CAISESSGGAGDEQFF. The CDR3 DNA reads as TGTGCCATCAGTGAGTCGTCGGGGGGCGCCGGCGATGAGCAGTTCTTC. This sequence joins TRBV10-3 and TRBJ2-1; maybe TRBD2 (7 bases). This CDR3 has 16 amino acids. The V and J ends lost 0 bases and 8 bases respectively, with 17 bases between them. Germline V gene lookup returns CDR1 ENHRY and CDR2 SYGVKD.

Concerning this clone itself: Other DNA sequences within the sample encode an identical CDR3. The CDR3 region has the DNA TGTGCCAGCAGTTCCCCCGGGTCCTACAATGAGCAGTTCTTC. This encodes CASSSPGSYNEQFF. This sequence joins TRBV28 and TRBJ2-1; D gene uncertain. V lost 4 bases, J lost 1 base, and 8 bases lay in between. Germline CDR1 MDHEN, CDR2 SYDVKM. This CDR3 has 14 residues.

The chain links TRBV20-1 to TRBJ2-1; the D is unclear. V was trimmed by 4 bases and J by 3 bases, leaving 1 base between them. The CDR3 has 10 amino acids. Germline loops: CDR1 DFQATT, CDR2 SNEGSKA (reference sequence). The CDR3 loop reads CSANYNEQFF. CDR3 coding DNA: TGCAGTGCTAACTACAATGAGCAGTTCTTC.

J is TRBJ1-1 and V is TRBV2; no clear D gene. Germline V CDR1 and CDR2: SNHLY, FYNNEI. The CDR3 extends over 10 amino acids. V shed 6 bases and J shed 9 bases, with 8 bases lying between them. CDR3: CASRRDQAFF. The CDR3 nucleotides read TGTGCCAGCAGGAGGGATCAAGCTTTCTTT.